Following are 32 T cell receptor beta chains from one sample sequenced in a study of shared clonotypes between healthy human individuals. This table comes from immunoSEQ multiplex PCR, and its TCRdb copy is limited to in-frame clones, with some not included. The table has over 100,000 clones, about 71% seen once. Sequences were obtained from memory CD8+ T cells sorted from blood. Subset given: CD45RO+ cells pooled with CCR7-negative TemRA cells. All receptors derive from a woman aged 25 to 45 in good health.

J is TRBJ1-5 and V is TRBV27, with D unresolved. V was pared by 5 bases and J by 0 bases, with 14 bases between. CDR3 length equals 16 residues. The germline gives CDR1 MNHEY, CDR2 SMNVEV (reference sequence). This chain's CDR3 is CASSPVAGYSNQPQHF. The CDR3 region has the DNA TGTGCCAGCAGTCCCGTGGCAGGCTATAGCAATCAGCCCCAGCATTTT.

The V call is TRBV6-1, the J call TRBJ2-3, with 10 positions matching TRBD2. The junction had 4 bases not matched to a gene; V was cut back by 7 bases and J by 0 bases. Germline CDR1 and CDR2: MNHNS and SASEGT. The length of the CDR3 is 15 residues. CDR3 protein: CASTGLAASTDTQYF. In DNA form, the CDR3 reads TGTGCCAGCACTGGACTAGCGGCAAGCACAGATACGCAGTATTTT.

The V gene is TRBV6-5, the J gene TRBJ2-7, with 11 bases matching TRBD2. From germline, CDR1 is MNHEY and CDR2 SVGAGI. The CDR3 has 14 residues. The J segment lost 4 bases and the V segment lost 6 bases, leaving 5 bases of the junction unmatched. CDR3 sequence: CASRPGLAEYEQYF. The CDR3 DNA sequence: TGTGCCAGCAGGCCGGGACTAGCGGAATACGAGCAGTACTTC.

The chain couples TRBV19 to TRBJ1-1; D gene unclear. This CDR3 contains 11 residues. Per germline, CDR1 LNHDA and CDR2 SQIVND (reference sequence). Trimming cost V 11 bases and J 1 base, with 8 bases left between them. CDR3 DNA sequence: TGTGCCGTTGACGGGAACACTGAAGCTTTCTTT. Amino acids: CAVDGNTEAFF.

The CDR3 sequence: CASSGHPTDNTFNYGYTF. The CDR3 region has the DNA TGTGCCAGCAGCGGACACCCGACAGACAACACCTTCAACTATGGCTACACCTTC. The V and J genes are TRBV9 and TRBJ1-2; possible D gene TRBD1, 5 bases. Germline V gives CDR1 SGDLS, CDR2 YYNGEE. This CDR3 contains 18 residues. Trimming left V 3 bases short and J 2 bases short, with 23 bases between.

The V call is TRBV9, the J call TRBJ2-2, with 10 bases lining up with TRBD2. Germline-derived CDR1 and CDR2 are SGDLS and YYNGEE. Germline trimming cut 0 bases from V and 7 bases from J; bases unmatched to any gene: 6. This CDR3 is built from 16 residues. CDR3 loop: CASSVGLAGEVGELFF. The CDR3 DNA is TGTGCCAGCAGCGTAGGTCTAGCGGGAGAGGTCGGGGAGCTGTTTTTT.

This clone appeared once. The chain combines TRBV29-1 with TRBJ2-7; D might be TRBD1 (5 bases). Germline V gives CDR1 SQVTM, CDR2 ANQGSEA. V dropped 4 bases and J dropped 3 bases, with 7 bases sitting between them. This CDR3 comprises 11 residues. This chain's CDR3 is CSVARDYEQYF. The CDR3 region has the DNA TGCAGCGTTGCCAGGGACTACGAGCAGTACTTC.

V usage is TRBV6-1 and J usage is TRBJ1-2; D gene unclear. Germline V CDR1 and CDR2: MNHNS, SASEGT. Deletions cut 8 bases from V and 3 bases from J, with 7 bases between. The CDR3 totals 11 residues. The CDR3, as DNA: TGTGCCAGCGGGCCGGACTATGGCTACACCTTC. This gives the protein CASGPDYGYTF.

This clone was seen ten or more times. The CDR3 coding sequence is TGTGCCAGCAGTTTAGAGCCGGGACAGGTGAGCAATGAGCAGTTCTTC. Translation gives CASSLEPGQVSNEQFF. This chain links TRBV28 with TRBJ2-1, with 8 bases aligning to TRBD1. Germline V gene sequence: CDR1 MDHEN, CDR2 SYDVKM. This CDR3 has 16 residues. The V gene end was trimmed by 2 bases and the J gene end by 6 bases; junction bases not matched to a gene: 9.

The gene calls are TRBV15 and TRBJ2-3; the D gene is possibly TRBD2 (5 bases). Trimming shortened V by 1 base and J by 2 bases, and 16 bases separated the two germline ends. Germline V gene sequence: CDR1 LNHNV, CDR2 YYDKDF (reference sequence). The CDR3 contains 17 residues. CDR3 sequence reads: CATSRVKRAQPTDTQYF. For the CDR3, the DNA is TGTGCCACCAGCAGAGTCAAGAGGGCGCAGCCCACAGATACGCAGTATTTT. The entire variable domain, with the rest obtained from reference TRBV15 and TRBJ2-3, is as follows: DAMVIQNPRYQVTQFGKPVTLSCSQTLNHNVMYWYQQKSSQAPKLLFHYYDKDFNNEADTPDNFQSRRPNTSFCFLDIRSPGLGDTAMYLCATSRVKRAQPTDTQYFGPGTRLTVL.

The chain combines TRBV10-3 with TRBJ1-1, with TRBD1 matching 10 bases. The V and J ends lost 10 bases and 4 bases, in that order; junction bases with no gene match: 15. Germline V CDR1 and CDR2: ENHRY, SYGVKD. The CDR3 covers 16 residues. CDR3 coding DNA: TGTGCCAGCAAACACGACCCGGGACAGGGGAGCACTGAAGCTTTCTTT. It translates to CASKHDPGQGSTEAFF.

V gene TRBV11-2 combines with J gene TRBJ2-1; D is ambiguous. CDR3 length: 16 residues. From germline, CDR1 is SGHAT and CDR2 FQNNGV. Deletions cut 3 bases from V and 0 bases from J, with 12 bases between. The CDR3 DNA is TGTGCCAGCAGCTTTGGCGGTTTGGGCTCCTACAATGAGCAGTTCTTC. As protein: CASSFGGLGSYNEQFF.

The chain carries TRBV29-1 and TRBJ1-1, with unresolved D. CDR1 is SQVTM, CDR2 ANQGSEA, per germline. Trimming left V 7 bases short and J 0 bases short, with 12 bases between. The length of the CDR3 is 13 residues. The CDR3 region has the DNA TGCAGCGGCCGGGTCCCCATGAACACTGAAGCTTTCTTT. This gives the protein CSGRVPMNTEAFF.

The gene calls are TRBV10-3 and TRBJ2-1; D may be TRBD2 (5 bases). The CDR3 is 13 amino acids. Trimming stripped 4 bases from V and 3 bases from J, with 7 bases between. Per the germline V gene, CDR1 is ENHRY and CDR2 is SYGVKD. The CDR3 DNA follows: TGTGCCATCAGTGCAGACTACTACAATGAGCAGTTCTTC. Translating gives CAISADYYNEQFF.

This clone appeared a few times. The chain uses TRBV6-4 and TRBJ2-1; 8 bases are shared with TRBD2. This CDR3 spans 15 amino acids. Germline CDR1 MRHNA, CDR2 SNTAGT. The ends lost 5 bases at V and 3 bases at J; junction bases unmatched: 6. CDR3 residues: CASSTSGSNYNEQFF. The CDR3 coding sequence is TGTGCCAGCAGTACTAGCGGATCTAACTACAATGAGCAGTTCTTC.

The rearrangement links TRBV11-2 to TRBJ2-5; D is uncertain. Germline CDR1 and CDR2: SGHAT and FQNNGV. The CDR3 totals 14 residues. Deletions cut 1 base from V and 0 bases from J, with 6 bases between. CDR3 region: CASSLGRYQETQYF. For the CDR3, the DNA is TGTGCCAGCAGCTTAGGACGGTACCAAGAGACCCAGTACTTC.

The V gene is TRBV28, the J gene TRBJ2-6; D is unclear. The CDR3 covers 16 residues. Germline V gene sequence: CDR1 MDHEN, CDR2 SYDVKM. V was pared by 4 bases and J by 2 bases, with 12 bases between. Here the CDR3 DNA reads TGTGCCAGCAGTTCCGAAACAGTTACTGGGGCCAACGTCCTGACTTTC. It yields the protein CASSSETVTGANVLTF.

In nucleotides, the CDR3 is TGTGCCAGTAGTCAATGGGGGAGGGATGAGCAGTACTTC. Its translation: CASSQWGRDEQYF. V is TRBV19 and J is TRBJ2-7; 7 nucleotides align to TRBD2. Trimming cost V 5 bases and J 7 bases; bases outside gene matches: 8. Germline V gene sequence: CDR1 LNHDA, CDR2 SQIVND (reference sequence). CDR3 length equals 13 residues. Looking up the rest from reference TRBV19 and TRBJ2-7 gives the full variable domain: DGGITQSPKYLFRKEGQNVTLSCEQNLNHDAMYWYRQDPGQGLRLIYYSQIVNDFQKGDIAEGYSVSREKKESFPLTVTSAQKNPTAFYLCASSQWGRDEQYFGPGTRLTVT.

This clone has at least ten counts. This chain connects TRBV25-1 to TRBJ2-7; 10 bases are shared with TRBD2. V dropped 4 bases and J dropped 2; count of bases not matched to a gene: 8. Germline V gives CDR1 MGHDK, CDR2 SYGVNS. This CDR3 has 16 residues. The CDR3 DNA follows: TGTGCCAGCAGTGGGACTAGCGGTTCCACCGCCTACGAGCAGTACTTC. Encoded protein: CASSGTSGSTAYEQYF.

The chain joins TRBV6-1 to TRBJ2-3, with 10 bases identical to TRBD2. After removal of 4 bases from V and 6 bases from J, the junction contained 16 bases not matched to a gene. The germline V gene encodes CDR1 MNHNS and CDR2 SASEGT. The CDR3 spans 18 residues. The CDR3 bases are TGTGCCAGCAGTGGAGAGGTATACCTAGCGGGAGCCACGGATACGCAGTATTTT. This encodes CASSGEVYLAGATDTQYF.

The rearrangement joins TRBV7-8 to TRBJ1-2, with D possibly TRBD1 on 6 matching bases. The V end was cut by 2 bases, the J end by 5 bases, with 9 bases between. Per germline, CDR1 SGHVS and CDR2 FQNEAQ. The CDR3 contains 13 residues. CDR3 DNA: TGTGCCAGCAGCTTACAGGGGTGGTATGGCTACACCTTC. Protein: CASSLQGWYGYTF.

This rearrangement joins TRBV13 to TRBJ2-7; D call uncertain. Trimming took 1 base from V and 0 from J, leaving 4 bases between them. The CDR3 has 13 residues. Germline CDR1 is PRHDT and CDR2 is FYEKMQ (reference sequence). As DNA, the CDR3 is TGTGCCAGCAGCTTAGCGGCCTCCTACGAGCAGTACTTC. Its translation is CASSLAASYEQYF.

This clone was seen a handful of times. Written as DNA, the CDR3 is TGTGCCAGCAGTGACAGGACAGATCGCCCTAATCAGCCCCAGCATTTT. Protein: CASSDRTDRPNQPQHF. The chain carries TRBV25-1 and TRBJ1-5, with a weak D call TRBD1 (6 bases). The CDR3 has 16 residues. Germline lookup yields CDR1 MGHDK and CDR2 SYGVNS. The V and J ends lost 3 bases and 4 bases respectively, with 16 bases between them.

The chain couples TRBV7-9 to TRBJ1-4; D is undetermined. CDR1 is SEHNR, CDR2 FQNEAQ, per germline (reference sequence). Deletions cut 1 base from V and 8 bases from J, with 11 bases between. CDR3 size: 14 residues. This chain's CDR3 is CASSLGKRREKLFF. CDR3 sequence (DNA): TGTGCCAGCAGCTTAGGAAAACGGCGGGAAAAACTGTTTTTT.

This chain links TRBV7-9 with TRBJ2-2, with 9 bases matching TRBD1. Trimming took 1 base from V and 3 from J; bases not matched to a gene: 9. The germline V gene has CDR1 SEHNR and CDR2 FQNEAQ (reference sequence). The CDR3 totals 18 residues. CDR3 sequence (DNA): TGTGCCAGCAGCTTAGGATCGCTACAGGGGGCGTACACCGGGGAGCTGTTTTTT. Translation: CASSLGSLQGAYTGELFF.

Only one count was recorded for this clone. The chain uses TRBV27 and TRBJ2-3; 10 bases are shared with TRBD2. The germline gives CDR1 MNHEY, CDR2 SMNVEV (reference sequence). The CDR3 has 16 amino acids. V was clipped by 4 bases and J by 4 bases; unmatched bases: 8. CDR3 sequence reads: CASSSLAGGGADTQYF. CDR3 DNA sequence: TGTGCCAGCAGTTCCTTAGCGGGAGGAGGGGCAGATACGCAGTATTTT.

The V and J genes are TRBV2 and TRBJ2-5, with no clear D. V shed 1 base and J shed 4 bases, with 4 bases lying between them. This CDR3 comprises 12 residues. Germline V CDR1 and CDR2: SNHLY, FYNNEI. CDR3 coding DNA: TGTGCCAGCAGTGAAGGGGGAGAGACCCAGTACTTC. Translated, it gives CASSEGGETQYF.

With respect to this clone: The final CDR3 position lacks the conserved phenylalanine or tryptophan, pointing to a likely read error. It is unclear where the CDR3 begins or ends on the DNA, so no DNA is shown, and the CDR3 is as TCRdb lists it. The chain couples TRBV7-3 to TRBJ2-7; the DNA was not compared with TRBD2, the D call given in the table. The CDR3 has 11 amino acids, counting both end residues. Germline loops: CDR1 SGHTA, CDR2 FQGTGA. CDR3 protein: CASSLRERVRL.

The chain carries TRBV4-2 and TRBJ1-2; D not resolved. V was clipped by 8 bases and J by 6 bases, with 19 bases between them. The CDR3 totals 14 residues. Germline-derived CDR1 and CDR2 are LGHNA and YNFKEQ. CDR3 loop: CASSRGSGVDGYTF. For the CDR3, the DNA is TGTGCCAGCTCTCGGGGTTCGGGAGTGGATGGCTACACCTTC.

The rearrangement links TRBV6-1 to TRBJ2-7; maybe TRBD1 (5 bases). CDR3 length equals 14 residues. In germline, CDR1 is MNHNS, CDR2 SASEGT. V was trimmed by 7 bases and J by 2 bases, leaving 15 bases between them. Here the CDR3 DNA reads TGTGCCAGCAACGCGAGGACAAATACCTACGAGCAGTACTTC. Amino acid sequence: CASNARTNTYEQYF.

The rearrangement uses TRBV7-9 and TRBJ1-1; D is uncertain. V lost 3 bases and J 4 bases, leaving 12 bases between the germline ends. This CDR3 is 14 amino acids long. Germline assignment: CDR1 SEHNR and CDR2 FQNEAQ (reference sequence). The CDR3 DNA is TGTGCCAGCAGCTTCCGGGCCGTCAGCACTGAAGCTTTCTTT. Translated: CASSFRAVSTEAFF.

The chain combines TRBV19 with TRBJ2-7; D remains ambiguous. CDR1 and CDR2 (germline): LNHDA, SQIVND (reference sequence). The CDR3 runs to 12 residues. With 3 bases removed from V and 3 bases from J, the gap between germline ends came to 6 bases. The CDR3 DNA follows: TGTGCCAGTAGTATCAGAGTCTACGAGCAGTACTTC. It yields the protein CASSIRVYEQYF.